The 27 T cell receptor beta chains below come from one sample, sequenced in a study of molecular identifiers for immune sequencing clone quantification. TCRdb ran MiXCR on the PCR reads and lists one entry per CDR3 protein. The table has about 54,000 distinct CDR3 sequences, approximately 25% seen once. Sequencing was performed on naive CD8+ T cells from blood, with Jurkat cell RNA spiked in. Subset reported: FACS-sorted CD8+CD4-CCR7+CD45RA+ naive T cells. The receptor source for this set is a human donor in good health. Some libraries in this study had Jurkat cell RNA spiked in.

As for this clonotype: A much larger clone is a single base away; this may be a read error. This chain uses TRBV4-3 with TRBJ2-7, with a possible D match to TRBD2 (5 bases). The CDR3 extends over 15 amino acids. Deletions cut 0 bases from V and 3 bases from J, with 12 bases between. CDR1 and CDR2 (germline): LGHNA, YSLEER. DNA of the CDR3: TGCGCCAGCAGCCAAGATCAAGACGGGGTCTACGAGCAGTACTTC. The encoded protein is CASSQDQDGVYEQYF.

This clonotype was recorded at least ten times. The gene calls are TRBV12-3 or TRBV12-4 and TRBJ1-2; no firm D call. The CDR3 loop spans 14 amino acids. Trimming left V 3 bases short and J 0 bases short, with 8 bases between. The DNA of the CDR3 is TGTGCCAGCAGTTTGGAGCCCGCTAACTATGGCTACACCTTC. Protein sequence: CASSLEPANYGYTF.

Notes on this clonotype: This may arise from a read error, as a much more abundant clone is one base away. Given the absence of the conserved phenylalanine or tryptophan at the CDR3 end, a read error is likely. The chain employs TRBV6-5 and TRBJ1-1, with no clear D. Trimming removed 5 bases at V and 0 bases at J, with 13 bases between. CDR1 MNHEY and CDR2 SVGAGI come from the germline V gene. The CDR3 sequence is 15 residues long. CDR3 residues: CASSQDRGVNTEAFV. CDR3 coding DNA: TGTGCCAGCAGTCAGGATCGCGGGGTGAACACTGAAGCTTTCGTT.

The rearrangement links TRBV6-2 or TRBV6-3 to TRBJ1-5, with D unclear. Per the germline V gene, CDR1 is MNHEY and CDR2 is SVGEGT. Trimming cost V 6 bases and J 7 bases, with 13 bases left between them. The CDR3 has 13 amino acids. CDR3 protein: CASSWRERQPQHF. For the CDR3, the DNA is TGTGCCAGCAGCTGGCGGGAGAGGCAGCCCCAGCATTTT.

This clonotype occurred many times. The chain links TRBV7-9 to TRBJ2-7; tentative D call: TRBD1 (5 bases). Between the trimmed V and J ends, which lost 3 bases and 4 bases, there was a span of 16 bases. This CDR3 is built from 15 residues. CDR1 SEHNR and CDR2 FQNEAQ come from the germline V gene (reference sequence). CDR3 nucleotides: TGTGCCAGCAGCTTCTCTGTGGGGCCCATGTACGAGCAGTACTTC. Translating it yields CASSFSVGPMYEQYF.

With regard to this clonotype: The CDR3 ends on some other residue instead of the conserved phenylalanine or tryptophan, so this is likely a read error. This chain joins TRBV5-3 and TRBJ2-1, with a possible D match to TRBD2 (5 bases). TRBV5-3 is noted as an ORF with a role that remains uncertain. With 8 bases removed from V and 8 bases from J, the gap between germline ends came to 20 bases. The CDR3 is 14 residues long. CDR3 amino acids: CASSLPEGRDEQFL. CDR3 bases: TGTGCCAGCAGCCTGCCCGAGGGTCGTGATGAGCAGTTCCTC.

A word on this clonotype: A much more abundant neighbour one base away suggests this may be a read error. V usage is TRBV19 and J usage is TRBJ2-7; D is perhaps TRBD2 (6 bases). Germline CDR1 is LNHDA and CDR2 is SQIVND (reference sequence). This CDR3 has 13 residues. The CDR3 loop reads CASSPGPSGERYF. CDR3 sequence (DNA): TGTGCCAGTAGTCCCGGCCCCTCGGGGGAGCGGTACTTC.

For this clonotype: This could be a read error, since a much larger clone is one nucleotide away. The conserved final phenylalanine or tryptophan is absent from the CDR3, which likely points to a read error. The V gene is TRBV6-6, the J gene TRBJ2-4; possible D gene TRBD1, 6 bases. CDR1 is MNHNY, CDR2 SVGAGI, per germline (reference sequence). The V and J ends lost 2 bases and 2 bases respectively, with 7 bases between them. This CDR3 has 14 amino acids. This CDR3 is CASSYRGSKNIQYY. CDR3 in DNA: TGTGCCAGCAGTTACAGGGGGTCCAAAAACATTCAGTACTAC.

This clonotype was counted at least ten times. The V gene is TRBV19, the J gene TRBJ2-1; 8 nucleotides line up with TRBD1. The V gene end was trimmed by 8 bases and the J gene end by 7 bases; junction bases not matched to a gene: 4. This CDR3 is 12 amino acids long. The germline gives CDR1 LNHDA, CDR2 SQIVND (reference sequence). The CDR3 reads CASSDRVNEQFF. The CDR3 DNA reads TGTGCCAGTTCGGACAGGGTGAATGAGCAGTTCTTC.

About this clonotype itself: This could be a read error, since a much larger clone is one nucleotide away. The chain is built from TRBV7-9 and TRBJ2-7; D uncertain. Germline V gene data show CDR1 as SEHNR and CDR2 as FQNEAQ (reference sequence). The CDR3 length is 13 residues. CDR3 loop: CASSWASLYEQNF. The CDR3 DNA reads as TGTGCCAGCAGCTGGGCCAGTTTATACGAGCAGAACTTC.

This clonotype was counted at least ten times. The chain joins TRBV10-3 to TRBJ2-3, with D uncertain. There are 14 residues in the CDR3. The germline V gene encodes CDR1 ENHRY and CDR2 SYGVKD. With 3 bases removed from V and 3 bases from J, the gap between germline ends came to 10 bases. The CDR3 sequence is CAISDPGPTDTQYF. The DNA of the CDR3 is TGTGCCATCAGTGACCCTGGCCCGACAGATACGCAGTATTTT.

About this clonotype itself: Given a much more abundant clone one base away, this may be a read error. A read error is likely, as this CDR3 ends without the conserved phenylalanine or tryptophan. This rearrangement joins TRBV28 to TRBJ1-1; the D gene is possibly TRBD1 (6 bases). Trimming pared 5 bases from V and 11 bases from J, leaving 21 bases between. Germline V gene sequence: CDR1 MDHEN, CDR2 SYDVKM. The CDR3 is 14 amino acids. As DNA, the CDR3 is TGTGCCAGCAGTCCCCGGGCTGTAGGGGGAGAGGCTTTCCTT. Translation gives CASSPRAVGGEAFL.

As concerns this clonotype: A much larger clone lies one base from this, so it may be a read error. The chain has TRBV4-3 and TRBJ2-1; TRBD1 agrees at 8 bases. The CDR3 is made up of 16 amino acids. The trim removed 0 bases at V and 8 bases at J, leaving 9 bases unmatched. Germline V gene data show CDR1 as LGHNA and CDR2 as YSLEER. DNA for the CDR3: TGCGCCAGCAGCCAAGATTTGGGACAGGCCGACGATGAGCAGTTCTTC. Protein product: CASSQDLGQADDEQFF.

On this clonotype: This may arise from a read error, as a much more abundant clone is one base away. The chain has TRBV20-1 and TRBJ1-5, with a weak D call TRBD1 (5 bases). Germline assignment: CDR1 DFQATT and CDR2 SNEGSKA (reference sequence). The CDR3 has 16 amino acids. CDR3 nucleotides: TGCAGTGCTAGAGACAAACAGGCCCATAGCAATCAGCCCAAGCATTTT. Protein sequence: CSARDKQAHSNQPKHF.

Details on this clonotype: This may stem from a read error, because a much larger clone lies one nucleotide away. Without the conserved terminal phenylalanine or tryptophan, this CDR3 likely stems from a read error. V usage is TRBV5-3 and J usage is TRBJ2-3; the match to TRBD1 covers 8 bases. TRBV5-3 is an ORF, with its function uncertain. This CDR3 contains 14 residues. The chain's CDR3 is CASSFGQGTDTQYL. The DNA for the CDR3 is TGTGCCAGCAGCTTTGGACAGGGAACAGATACGCAGTATCTT.

This clonotype has more than one count but fewer than ten. The gene calls are TRBV2 and TRBJ2-7, with D possibly being TRBD2 (5 bases). Germline V gene data show CDR1 as SNHLY and CDR2 as FYNNEI. CDR3 length: 12 amino acids. Trimming pared 8 bases from V and 3 bases from J, leaving 11 bases between. The CDR3 DNA is TGTGCCAGCGGGAGCGTACTCTACGAGCAGTACTTC. It specifies CASGSVLYEQYF.

A few counts support this clonotype. A read error is possible here, since a much larger clone lies one base away. The gene calls are TRBV6-1 and TRBJ1-5; D uncertain. CDR3 length: 16 amino acids. Germline assignment: CDR1 MNHNS and CDR2 SASEGT. CDR3 sequence: CASSESRRVINQSQHF. CDR3 DNA sequence: TGTGCCAGCAGTGAAAGCCGGCGGGTTATCAATCAGTCCCAGCATTTT.

This clonotype has at least ten counts. The V call is TRBV7-9, the J call TRBJ2-3; TRBD2 agrees at 8 bases. CDR1 is SEHNR, CDR2 FQNEAQ, per germline (reference sequence). V dropped 5 bases and J dropped 5; count of bases not matched to a gene: 12. This CDR3 is built from 16 residues. The CDR3 bases are TGTGCCAGCAGCCCTGCCGGTAGCGGGATCGGAGATACGCAGTATTTT. This translates into CASSPAGSGIGDTQYF.

This clonotype was counted between two and nine times. J is TRBJ2-5 and V is TRBV12-3 or TRBV12-4; D gene unclear. There are 13 residues in the CDR3. V gave up 7 bases and J gave up 8 bases, with 17 bases separating them. Here the CDR3 reads CASTNSVSGTQYF. CDR3 DNA sequence: TGTGCCAGCACTAATTCTGTGTCAGGTACCCAGTACTTC.

This clonotype was observed many times. The genes are TRBV4-3 and TRBJ1-6; possibly TRBD1 for D (5 bases). The CDR3 totals 16 residues. Germline V gives CDR1 LGHNA, CDR2 YSLEER. The V end lost 4 bases, the J end lost 0 bases, and 10 bases lay between the germline ends. CDR3 DNA sequence: TGCGCCAGCAGCCTGAAGGGGTTCTCCTATAATTCACCCCTCCACTTT. Protein sequence: CASSLKGFSYNSPLHF.

V usage is TRBV6-1 and J usage is TRBJ1-4; perhaps TRBD1 as D (5 bases). This CDR3 is built from 14 residues. Per germline, CDR1 MNHNS and CDR2 SASEGT. V shed 1 base and J shed 7 bases, with 10 bases lying between them. The CDR3 bases are TGTGCCAGCAGTGAAGTGGACATATTTGAAAAACTGTTTTTT. Protein product: CASSEVDIFEKLFF.

The J gene is TRBJ2-5, the V gene TRBV11-2, with 12 bases matching TRBD2. Germline V gene sequence: CDR1 SGHAT, CDR2 FQNNGV. V was pared by 2 bases and J by 7 bases, with 11 bases of the junction left unmatched. The CDR3 loop spans 17 amino acids. The CDR3 DNA follows: TGTGCCAGCAGCTTACGGACTAGCGGGAAACTAGGAGGGACCCAGTACTTC. Translation: CASSLRTSGKLGGTQYF.

A few counts support this clonotype. This may come from a read error, since a much larger clone is one base off. CDR3: CASSFSTGPGEPQYF. The CDR3 coding sequence is TGTGCCAGCAGTTTCTCGACTGGGCCCGGGGAGCCCCAGTACTTC. J is TRBJ2-5 and V is TRBV28, with a tentative D call TRBD2 (5 bases). The CDR3 has 15 amino acids. Trimming stripped 3 bases from V and 9 bases from J, with 20 bases between. Germline V gives CDR1 MDHEN, CDR2 SYDVKM.

Note on this clonotype: As the CDR3 is not closed by the conserved phenylalanine or tryptophan, this likely results from a read error. V gene TRBV12-3 or TRBV12-4 combines with J gene TRBJ2-3; TRBD2 matches 8 bases. CDR3 length: 15 amino acids. Germline trimming cut 5 bases from V and 3 bases from J; bases unmatched to any gene: 7. DNA of the CDR3: TGTGCCAGCAGTCCCCGGGTAGCGGGGACAGATACGCAGTATCTT. Protein sequence: CASSPRVAGTDTQYL.

This clonotype was observed many times. J is TRBJ1-1 and V is TRBV6-2 or TRBV6-3, with D possibly being TRBD1 (5 bases). V was pared by 2 bases and J by 5 bases, with 15 bases between. Germline CDR1 is MNHEY and CDR2 is SVGEGT. This CDR3 contains 15 residues. CDR3 DNA sequence: TGTGCCAGCAGTTACGGGGCCCCGGTGGGAACTGAAGCTTTCTTT. Amino acid sequence: CASSYGAPVGTEAFF.

This clonotype was found many times. The chain uses TRBV5-4 and TRBJ2-7; TRBD1 or TRBD2 may be the D gene (5 bases each). The CDR3 length is 14 residues. CDR1 is SGHNT, CDR2 YYREEE, per germline (reference sequence). V was cut by 0 bases and J by 7 bases, with 14 bases left in between. The CDR3 spells CASSLARGALEQYF. In DNA form, the CDR3 reads TGTGCCAGCAGCTTGGCTCGAGGGGCGTTGGAGCAGTACTTC.

The chain is built from TRBV27 and TRBJ2-7; TRBD2 might be the D (6 bases). The germline V gene has CDR1 MNHEY and CDR2 SMNVEV (reference sequence). V dropped 8 bases and J dropped 3 bases, with 17 bases sitting between them. The CDR3 is 14 residues long. The CDR3 loop reads CASGGWGASYEQYF. The CDR3 DNA reads TGTGCCAGCGGGGGGTGGGGCGCCAGCTACGAGCAGTACTTC.